The 30 T cell receptor beta chains given below trace back to one sample, sequenced in a study of blood T cell repertoires in COVID-19. Here immunoSEQ multiplex PCR was the method, and the copy in TCRdb shows in-frame clones only, minus some. The sample holds some 170,000 clones, around 76% seen once. Sequencing was done on a sample of peripheral blood. Every receptor here comes from a woman aged 50 to 65 with active or convalescent COVID-19.

V is TRBV27 and J is TRBJ2-1; TRBD2 matches 13 bases. Losses at the gene ends were 6 bases for V and 8 bases for J; bases not matched to a gene: 10. Germline V gene sequence: CDR1 MNHEY, CDR2 SMNVEV (reference sequence). The CDR3 is 16 amino acids. Here the CDR3 reads CASSRFGTSGKDEQFF. In DNA, the CDR3 is TGTGCCAGCAGCAGGTTTGGGACTAGCGGGAAGGATGAGCAGTTCTTC.

This clone showed up just once. The rearrangement joins TRBV24-1 to TRBJ2-3, with 8 nucleotides matching TRBD2. CDR3 length equals 17 residues. The V and J ends lost 3 bases and 3 bases, in that order; junction bases with no gene match: 10. CDR1 and CDR2 from the germline V gene are KGHDR and SFDVKD. The CDR3 region has the DNA TGTGCCACCAGTGATAGCCCCCCGGGAGGGTCGACAGATACGCAGTATTTT. It is translated as CATSDSPPGGSTDTQYF.

This chain joins TRBV5-1 and TRBJ2-7, with TRBD2 matching over 7 bases. CDR1 is SGHRS, CDR2 YFSETQ, per germline. V lost 3 bases and J lost 1; bases outside the gene matches: 4. This CDR3 region has 14 residues. This CDR3 is CASSSSGPSYEQYF. The CDR3 nucleotides read TGCGCCAGCAGCTCTAGCGGTCCTTCCTACGAGCAGTACTTC.

The chain combines TRBV7-9 with TRBJ1-2, with 10 bases identical to TRBD1. CDR1 SEHNR and CDR2 FQNEAQ come from the germline V gene (reference sequence). The CDR3 covers 15 residues. J was trimmed by 8 bases and V by 0 bases; bases with no gene match: 6. In DNA form, the CDR3 reads TGTGCCAGCAGCTTAGCGGGGACAGGGGTTGGAGGCTACACCTTC. Its translation: CASSLAGTGVGGYTF.

This chain links TRBV6-2 or TRBV6-3 with TRBJ2-7, with TRBD2 matching 14 bases. The CDR3 spans 16 residues. Germline V gene data show CDR1 as MNHEY and CDR2 as SVGEGT. Trimming cost V 5 bases and J 5 bases; bases outside gene matches: 8. The CDR3 here is CASSHPGLAGENEQYF. Written as DNA, the CDR3 is TGTGCCAGCAGTCACCCGGGACTAGCGGGAGAGAACGAGCAGTACTTC.

This clone was observed a single time. This sequence joins TRBV7-2 and TRBJ2-5; D not resolved. Germline V lookup: CDR1 SGHTA, CDR2 FQGNSA. The CDR3 has 14 amino acids. V was trimmed by 1 base and J by 0 bases, leaving 6 bases between them. The CDR3 DNA sequence: TGTGCCAGCAGCTTAGTGCCAGACCAAGAGACCCAGTACTTC. It is translated as CASSLVPDQETQYF.

The V gene is TRBV7-2, the J gene TRBJ2-3, with D hard to call. The germline gives CDR1 SGHTA, CDR2 FQGNSA. V was shortened by 2 bases and J by 0 bases, with 12 bases between the two germline ends. This CDR3 has 16 residues. The CDR3 nucleotides are TGTGCCAGCAGCTTACGGCGGTCGGGTAGCACAGATACGCAGTATTTT. It translates to CASSLRRSGSTDTQYF.

The rearrangement joins TRBV25-1 to TRBJ1-2; TRBD1 aligns across 8 bases. Germline lookup yields CDR1 MGHDK and CDR2 SYGVNS. The V gene end was trimmed by 5 bases and the J gene end by 4 bases; junction bases not matched to a gene: 3. The CDR3 contains 13 residues. CDR3 DNA sequence: TGTGCCAGCAGTCGACAGGGGAGCTATGGCTACACCTTC. It translates to CASSRQGSYGYTF.

The chain links TRBV11-2 to TRBJ1-6, with D possibly being TRBD1 (6 bases). This CDR3 has 14 amino acids. The V end lost 3 bases, the J end lost 7 bases, and 10 bases lay between the germline ends. From germline, CDR1 is SGHAT and CDR2 FQNNGV. CDR3 region: CASSFSGDNSPLHF. The CDR3 DNA reads TGTGCCAGCAGCTTCTCAGGGGACAATTCACCCCTCCACTTT.

The rearrangement joins TRBV5-4 to TRBJ2-3; 11 bases align to TRBD2. The J segment lost 4 bases and the V segment lost 0 bases, leaving 13 bases of the junction unmatched. This CDR3 is built from 19 residues. Germline CDR1 SGHNT, CDR2 YYREEE (reference sequence). Here the CDR3 reads CASSLAVLAGGPGADTQYF. The DNA of the CDR3 is TGTGCCAGCAGCTTGGCCGTATTAGCGGGGGGGCCGGGCGCAGATACGCAGTATTTT.

Only one count was recorded for this clone. The chain couples TRBV19 to TRBJ2-1; TRBD1 aligns across 11 bases. Trimming removed 0 bases from V and 6 bases from J; junction bases left unmatched: 10. The germline CDR1 and CDR2 sequences are LNHDA and SQIVND (reference sequence). The CDR3 runs to 18 residues. The CDR3 coding sequence is TGTGCCAGTAGTATAGATTGGGGTACCGGGACAGGGGGCAATGAGCAGTTCTTC. It translates to CASSIDWGTGTGGNEQFF.

The V and J genes are TRBV9 and TRBJ2-3; TRBD1 is a possible D gene (5 bases). The CDR3 runs to 15 residues. The germline CDR1 and CDR2 sequences are SGDLS and YYNGEE. The V and J ends lost 0 bases and 3 bases respectively, with 11 bases between them. CDR3 nucleotides: TGTGCCAGCAGCGTAGAGCAGGGTTGGACAGATACGCAGTATTTT. Protein: CASSVEQGWTDTQYF.

This clone was seen a few times. The J gene is TRBJ2-2, the V gene TRBV5-4, with 8 bases that match TRBD1. V gave up 5 bases and J gave up 1 base; unmatched junction bases: 4. This CDR3 is built from 15 residues. CDR1 and CDR2 from the germline V gene are SGHNT and YYREEE (reference sequence). In DNA, the CDR3 is TGTGCCAGCAGACCCGGGACAGGGAACACCGGGGAGCTGTTTTTT. Translation gives CASRPGTGNTGELFF.

This chain connects TRBV7-2 to TRBJ2-7; TRBD2 matches at 11 bases. Germline V lookup: CDR1 SGHTA, CDR2 FQGNSA. The ends lost 5 bases at V and 3 bases at J; junction bases unmatched: 9. The CDR3 is 16 residues long. The CDR3: CASSQGGTSGSYEQYF. The DNA for the CDR3 is TGTGCCAGCAGCCAAGGGGGTACTAGCGGGAGCTACGAGCAGTACTTC.

This clone appeared a few times. The rearrangement links TRBV28 to TRBJ1-1; D remains ambiguous. V shed 5 bases and J shed 0 bases, with 7 bases lying between them. Germline V gene data show CDR1 as MDHEN and CDR2 as SYDVKM. This CDR3 is built from 13 residues. The CDR3 DNA sequence: TGTGCCAGCAGTCCCCCATTGAACACTGAAGCTTTCTTT. It translates to CASSPPLNTEAFF. Together with reference TRBV28 and TRBJ1-1, the CDR3 gives the full variable domain: DVKVTQSSRYLVKRTGEKVFLECVQDMDHENMFWYRQDPGLGLRLIYFSYDVKMKEKGDIPEGYSVSREKKERFSLILESASTNQTSMYLCASSPPLNTEAFFGQGTRLTVV.

CDR3 residues: CASSLDSNTQYF. The CDR3 region has the DNA TGTGCCAGCAGCTTAGATAGTAATACGCAGTATTTT. The chain carries TRBV11-3 and TRBJ2-3; no reliable D call. Germline V gene data show CDR1 as SGHNT and CDR2 as YENEEA. This CDR3 has 12 amino acids. Trimming took 0 bases from V and 7 from J, leaving 5 bases between them.

V usage is TRBV19 and J usage is TRBJ1-3; D might be TRBD1 (6 bases). There are 15 residues in the CDR3. The V gene lost 5 bases and the J gene lost 0 bases, with 11 bases spanning the gap. Germline assignment: CDR1 LNHDA and CDR2 SQIVND (reference sequence). The DNA for the CDR3 is TGTGCCAGTAGTGCAATACAGGGCTCTGGAAACACCATATATTTT. Amino acid sequence: CASSAIQGSGNTIYF.

The rearrangement uses TRBV5-1 and TRBJ2-7; 7 nucleotides line up with TRBD1. Germline V lookup: CDR1 SGHRS, CDR2 YFSETQ. The CDR3 contains 16 residues. The junction had 13 bases not matched to a gene; V was cut back by 4 bases and J by 3 bases. CDR3 DNA sequence: TGCGCCAGCAGCCAAGAAAGACAGGGAATTCACTACGAGCAGTACTTC. Its translation: CASSQERQGIHYEQYF.

The chain recombines TRBV6-2 or TRBV6-3 with TRBJ1-2, with 7 bases lining up with TRBD1. The CDR3 loop spans 19 amino acids. J gave up 6 bases and V 2 bases, and 21 bases lay outside the gene matches. The germline CDR1 and CDR2 sequences are MNHEY and SVGEGT. DNA of the CDR3: TGTGCCAGCAGTTACCCTGACGGACAGGTAGTCGGGCTCGCCCATGGCTACACCTTC. Its translation: CASSYPDGQVVGLAHGYTF.

The chain recombines TRBV12-5 with TRBJ1-1, with 9 bases aligning to TRBD1. This CDR3 is 16 amino acids long. Germline V gene sequence: CDR1 LGHNT, CDR2 FRNRAP. V was clipped by 4 bases and J by 4 bases; unmatched bases: 10. CDR3 sequence reads: CASGSGNRGLITEAFF. DNA of the CDR3: TGTGCTAGTGGTTCGGGAAACAGGGGGCTGATCACTGAAGCTTTCTTT. The whole variable domain, remainder taken from reference TRBV12-5 and TRBJ1-1, is DARVTQTPRHKVTEMGQEVTMRCQPILGHNTVFWYRQTMMQGLELLAYFRNRAPLDDSGMPKDRFSAEMPDATLATLKIQPSEPRDSAVYFCASGSGNRGLITEAFFGQGTRLTVV.

This chain joins TRBV27 and TRBJ1-1, with D possibly TRBD1 on 6 matching bases. V was pared by 6 bases and J by 11 bases, with 19 bases between. Germline CDR1 MNHEY, CDR2 SMNVEV (reference sequence). CDR3 size: 13 residues. The CDR3 here is CASRAHRAGEAFF. For the CDR3, the DNA is TGTGCCAGCAGAGCACACAGGGCAGGGGAGGCTTTCTTT.

V gene TRBV6-2 or TRBV6-3 combines with J gene TRBJ2-7, with 12 positions matching TRBD1. CDR1 is MNHEY, CDR2 SVGEGT, per germline. The V gene end was trimmed by 6 bases and the J gene end by 5 bases; junction bases not matched to a gene: 17. The CDR3 sequence is 18 residues long. The CDR3 nucleotides read TGTGCCAGCAGCCGAATACCGGGACAGGGGGCGCGAACGAACGAGCAGTACTTC. This gives the protein CASSRIPGQGARTNEQYF.

This clone came up once. The chain couples TRBV5-4 to TRBJ1-2; maybe TRBD1 (6 bases). The V gene lost 10 bases and the J gene lost 4 bases, with 20 bases spanning the gap. The CDR3 spans 14 residues. CDR1 is SGHNT and CDR2 is YYREEE in the germline V gene (reference sequence). CDR3 DNA: TGTGCCGAGGGGGTAGGGGCTGTCCTCTATGGCTACACCTTC. This gives the protein CAEGVGAVLYGYTF.

The chain recombines TRBV5-6 with TRBJ2-3; D may be TRBD2 (6 bases). V was clipped by 1 base and J by 4 bases, with 16 bases between them. This CDR3 is 16 amino acids long. Germline lookup yields CDR1 SGHDT and CDR2 YYEEEE. CDR3 coding DNA: TGTGCCAGCAGCTTGAGATCTGGGACTGTCGCAGATACGCAGTATTTT. Residues: CASSLRSGTVADTQYF.

The chain couples TRBV10-3 to TRBJ2-1, with 9 bases aligning to TRBD2. Germline loops: CDR1 ENHRY, CDR2 SYGVKD. The V segment lost 11 bases and the J segment 6 bases; nucleotides outside the gene matches: 17. The CDR3 sequence is 16 residues long. The CDR3 region is CAAQPSGAQKGNEQFF. In DNA form, the CDR3 reads TGTGCCGCGCAACCTAGCGGGGCCCAAAAGGGCAATGAGCAGTTCTTC.

CDR3 amino acids: CAWRGRRFGTDTQYF. The CDR3 DNA reads as TGTGCCTGGAGAGGGAGAAGGTTTGGGACAGATACGCAGTATTTT. The V gene is TRBV30, the J gene TRBJ2-3; perhaps TRBD2 as D (5 bases). V lost 3 bases and J lost 3, with 16 bases in between. CDR1 and CDR2 from the germline V gene are GTSNPN and SVGIG (reference sequence). This CDR3 is built from 15 residues.

This clone was observed a few times. The chain carries TRBV28 and TRBJ2-7; 7 bases match TRBD1. The V segment lost 8 bases and the J segment 2 bases; nucleotides outside the gene matches: 12. There are 15 residues in the CDR3. Germline CDR1 and CDR2: MDHEN and SYDVKM. This CDR3 is CASQTMTGPPYEQYF. CDR3 nucleotides: TGTGCCAGCCAAACGATGACAGGGCCACCCTACGAGCAGTACTTC.

The chain links TRBV13 to TRBJ1-4; 7 nucleotides line up with TRBD1. The CDR3 extends over 17 amino acids. In germline, CDR1 is PRHDT, CDR2 FYEKMQ (reference sequence). Trimming removed 4 bases from V and 4 bases from J; junction bases left unmatched: 12. This chain's CDR3 is CASSSTGEGPDNEKLFF. The CDR3 coding sequence is TGTGCCAGCAGCTCAACAGGGGAAGGGCCTGATAATGAAAAACTGTTTTTT.

The CDR3 protein is CASSYSGGPYNEQFF. The DNA for the CDR3 is TGTGCCAGCAGTTACTCGGGGGGGCCCTACAATGAGCAGTTCTTC. The gene calls are TRBV6-5 and TRBJ2-1; a possible D gene is TRBD2 (7 bases). This CDR3 contains 15 residues. Germline values: CDR1 MNHEY, CDR2 SVGAGI. V lost 0 bases to trimming and J lost 2 bases, with 8 bases between them.

The chain has TRBV5-6 and TRBJ1-2, with D perhaps TRBD1 (6 bases). CDR3 length: 12 amino acids. Germline CDR1 reads SGHDT; CDR2 reads YYEEEE. Trimming stripped 4 bases from V and 6 bases from J, with 10 bases between. The CDR3: CASSPDRNGYTF. The CDR3, as DNA: TGTGCCAGCAGCCCTGACAGGAATGGCTACACCTTC.